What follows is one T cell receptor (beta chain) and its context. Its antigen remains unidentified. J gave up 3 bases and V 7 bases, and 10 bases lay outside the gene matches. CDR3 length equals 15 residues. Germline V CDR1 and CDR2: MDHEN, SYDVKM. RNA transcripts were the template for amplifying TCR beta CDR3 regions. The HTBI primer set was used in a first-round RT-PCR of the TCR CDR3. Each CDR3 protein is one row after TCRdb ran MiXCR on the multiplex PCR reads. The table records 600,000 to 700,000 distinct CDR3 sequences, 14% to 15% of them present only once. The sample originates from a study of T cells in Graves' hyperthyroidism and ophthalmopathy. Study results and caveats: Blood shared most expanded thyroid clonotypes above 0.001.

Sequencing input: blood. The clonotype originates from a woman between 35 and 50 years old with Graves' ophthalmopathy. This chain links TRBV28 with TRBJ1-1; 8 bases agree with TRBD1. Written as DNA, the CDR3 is TGTGCCAGCACTCTGACAGGGGAGCCTTACACTGAAGCTTTCTTT. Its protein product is CASTLTGEPYTEAFF.